This T cell receptor (beta chain) came from a study of PD-L1 blockade in urothelial cancer. About the research overall: Across blood samples, T cells had a median count of about 150,000.

Time point of the sample: pretreatment peripheral blood. Method: immunoSEQ multiplex PCR; TCRdb's copy keeps in-frame clones and lacks some. The sample has fewer than 50,000 clones; roughly 88% are singletons. In its sample, this clone was seen once. From germline, CDR1 is MDHEN and CDR2 SYDVKM. Deletions cut 10 bases from V and 2 bases from J, with 18 bases between. This CDR3 has 14 residues. The receptor's source is a donor aged 40 or older with urothelial cancer. The chain employs TRBV28 and TRBJ2-7; TRBD1 might be the D (6 bases). Sequencing was performed on PBMCs, taken around atezolizumab (anti-PD-L1) treatment. CDR3 coding DNA: TGTGCCATCCTCCCTGGGACAACACCCTACGAGCAGTACTTC. Amino acid sequence: CAILPGTTPYEQYF. Using reference TRBV28 and TRBJ2-7 for the parts outside the CDR3, the full variable domain is DVKVTQSSRYLVKRTGEKVFLECVQDMDHENMFWYRQDPGLGLRLIYFSYDVKMKEKGDIPEGYSVSREKKERFSLILESASTNQTSMYLCAILPGTTPYEQYFGPGTRLTVT.